These 18 T cell receptor beta chains originate from one sample sequenced in a study of identical twins. Using its own MiXCR run on the 5' RACE reads, TCRdb lists one record per CDR3 protein. The sample includes under 1 million distinct CDR3 sequences, approximately 13% of them seen just once. The same sample was also studied in work on yellow fever vaccine responses in identical twins.

The source material was PBMCs. The source of these receptors is a woman aged 18-29 years in good health.

This clonotype was counted between two and nine times. The rearrangement joins TRBV6-1 to TRBJ2-7; a possible D gene is TRBD1 (5 bases). Germline loops: CDR1 MNHNS, CDR2 SASEGT. The ends were cut back, 6 bases at V and 0 bases at J, with 12 bases in the middle. This CDR3 contains 14 residues. The CDR3 bases are TGTGCCAGCAGACCGACAGTGATCTCCTACGAGCAGTACGTC. This gives the protein CASRPTVISYEQYV.

This chain connects TRBV6-1 to TRBJ2-3, with D uncertain. Germline V lookup: CDR1 MNHNS, CDR2 SASEGT. The V end lost 2 bases, the J end lost 2 bases, and 14 bases lay between the germline ends. The CDR3 consists of 16 residues. The CDR3 DNA follows: TGTGCCAGCAGTGAAAAACGGCCGCCATTCACAGATACGCAGTATTTT. Translating it yields CASSEKRPPFTDTQYF.

In this sample, this clonotype turned up many times. Sequence at one end of the junction differs from germline and may be a read error. V is TRBV10-2 and J is TRBJ1-2, with TRBD1 matching 8 bases. Germline values: CDR1 WSHSY, CDR2 SAAADI. CDR3 length: 12 residues. The CDR3 DNA follows: TGTGCCAGCAGCGGACAGGGATATGGCTACACCTTC. It encodes CASSGQGYGYTF.

The rearrangement joins TRBV7-2 to TRBJ2-1, with D possibly being TRBD2 (9 bases). Germline V lookup: CDR1 SGHTA, CDR2 FQGNSA. V dropped 5 bases and J dropped 9 bases, with 23 bases sitting between them. This CDR3 has 16 amino acids. Here the CDR3 reads CASSILLAGTGGEQFF. The CDR3 coding sequence is TGTGCCAGCAGCATACTCCTAGCGGGAACAGGGGGTGAGCAGTTCTTC.

The rearrangement joins TRBV20-1 to TRBJ2-1; 11 positions agree with TRBD2. The CDR3 loop spans 15 amino acids. V lost 6 bases, J lost 7 bases, and 11 bases stayed unmatched. In germline, CDR1 is DFQATT, CDR2 SNEGSKA (reference sequence). The CDR3 sequence: CSAERTSGRRNEQFF. The CDR3 coding sequence is TGCAGTGCCGAGCGAACTAGCGGGAGAAGGAATGAGCAGTTCTTC.

In this sample, this clonotype turned up a few times. This chain uses TRBV6-1 with TRBJ1-6; TRBD1 matches 9 bases. Germline values: CDR1 MNHNS, CDR2 SASEGT. V trimming: 6 bases; J trimming: 4 bases; junction bases outside the gene matches: 4. This CDR3 is built from 15 residues. DNA for the CDR3: TGTGCCAGCAGGGGACAGGGCGGTTATAATTCACCCCTCCACTTT. Translation: CASRGQGGYNSPLHF.

This clonotype came up a few times. V usage is TRBV11-3 and J usage is TRBJ2-2; TRBD2 agrees at 9 bases. V was clipped by 2 bases and J by 5 bases; unmatched bases: 6. CDR3 length: 16 amino acids. CDR1 and CDR2 (germline): SGHNT, YENEEA. The CDR3 reads CASSLRLAVRTGELFF. The CDR3 DNA reads as TGTGCCAGCAGCTTAAGACTAGCGGTTAGAACCGGGGAGCTGTTTTTT.

V gene TRBV5-1 combines with J gene TRBJ2-3; D may match TRBD1 or TRBD2 (5 bases each). The germline V gene encodes CDR1 SGHRS and CDR2 YFSETQ. This CDR3 region has 16 residues. V was shortened by 4 bases and J by 0 bases, with 15 bases between the two germline ends. CDR3 protein: CASSPRGAYSTDTQYF. The CDR3 DNA reads as TGCGCCAGCAGCCCGCGAGGGGCATACAGCACAGATACGCAGTATTTT. Full variable domain (rest looked up from reference TRBV5-1 and TRBJ2-3): KAGVTQTPRYLIKTRGQQVTLSCSPISGHRSVSWYQQTPGQGLQFLFEYFSETQRNKGNFPGRFSGRQFSNSRSEMNVSTLELGDSALYLCASSPRGAYSTDTQYFGPGTRLTVL.

At least ten counts were recorded for this clonotype. The chain combines TRBV18 with TRBJ2-5; the match to TRBD1 covers 10 bases. Trimming took 5 bases from V and 4 from J; bases not matched to a gene: 4. Germline V lookup: CDR1 KGHSH, CDR2 LQKENI. The CDR3 has 14 residues. This CDR3 is CASSSGTGVETQYF. CDR3 DNA: TGTGCCAGCTCATCCGGGACAGGGGTAGAGACCCAGTACTTC.

The chain recombines TRBV29-1 with TRBJ1-2; D remains ambiguous. This CDR3 region has 12 residues. The V end was cut by 3 bases, the J end by 1 base, with 6 bases between. Germline CDR1 and CDR2: SQVTM and ANQGSEA. The chain's CDR3 is CSVDKGNYGYTF. CDR3 DNA: TGCAGCGTTGACAAGGGTAACTATGGCTACACCTTC.

This clonotype turned up a few times. V usage is TRBV19 and J usage is TRBJ2-1; D gene unclear. Deletions cut 6 bases from V and 1 base from J, with 13 bases between. This CDR3 contains 15 residues. From germline, CDR1 is LNHDA and CDR2 SQIVND (reference sequence). CDR3 sequence: CASSAEGVSYNEQFF. DNA of the CDR3: TGTGCCAGTAGCGCCGAAGGAGTTTCCTACAATGAGCAGTTCTTC.

This clonotype was counted ten times or more. This chain links TRBV10-3 with TRBJ2-3, with D possibly matching TRBD2 (5 bases). This CDR3 has 13 residues. Germline CDR1 reads ENHRY; CDR2 reads SYGVKD. V was shortened by 10 bases and J by 2 bases, with 13 bases between the two germline ends. The CDR3 loop is CATRRGYTDTQYF. The CDR3 coding sequence is TGTGCCACGCGTCGGGGATACACAGATACGCAGTATTTT.

The chain links TRBV5-6 to TRBJ2-7; tentatively, D is TRBD2 (6 bases). This CDR3 has 15 amino acids. The germline V and J ends were trimmed by 1 base and 2 bases, with 13 bases remaining between them. From germline, CDR1 is SGHDT and CDR2 YYEEEE. The CDR3 reads CASSLKTSWTYEQYF. DNA for the CDR3: TGTGCCAGCAGCTTGAAAACTAGCTGGACCTACGAGCAGTACTTC.

This clonotype was counted a few times. The gene calls are TRBV12-3 or TRBV12-4 and TRBJ1-1; D unclear. The length of the CDR3 is 15 residues. V was pared by 3 bases and J by 3 bases, with 14 bases between. As DNA, the CDR3 is TGTGCCAGCAGTTTTGTAGATGCCAGGTACACTGAAGCTTTCTTT. It yields the protein CASSFVDARYTEAFF.

This clonotype has more than one count but fewer than ten. The chain couples TRBV12-3 or TRBV12-4 to TRBJ1-4; D not resolved. The V end lost 7 bases, the J end lost 3 bases, and 12 bases lay between the germline ends. CDR3 length equals 14 residues. The CDR3 DNA reads TGTGCCAGCACCTCGTTCAACCCTAATGAAAAACTGTTTTTT. Translating it yields CASTSFNPNEKLFF.

This clonotype was seen more than once but under ten times. This CDR3 reads CASSQEFGQNYGYTF. The CDR3 nucleotides are TGTGCCAGCAGCCAAGAATTCGGGCAGAACTATGGCTACACCTTC. V gene TRBV3-1 combines with J gene TRBJ1-2; D uncertain. The CDR3 length is 15 residues. V gave up 0 bases and J gave up 2 bases, with 10 bases separating them. Germline V gives CDR1 LGHDT, CDR2 YNNKEL (reference sequence).

V usage is TRBV7-9 and J usage is TRBJ2-4; possible D gene TRBD1, 6 bases. Trimming pared 5 bases from V and 7 bases from J, leaving 12 bases between. Germline CDR1 SEHNR, CDR2 FQNEAQ (reference sequence). The length of the CDR3 is 13 residues. Written as DNA, the CDR3 is TGTGCCAGCAGCCCCCAAGACAGGAACATTCAGTACTTC. The encoded protein is CASSPQDRNIQYF.

The gene calls are TRBV5-1 and TRBJ2-5; 9 bases line up with TRBD1. CDR1 SGHRS and CDR2 YFSETQ come from the germline V gene. Trimming at V came to 4 bases and at J to 3 bases, leaving 13 bases not matched to a gene. This CDR3 is 17 amino acids long. The CDR3 region has the DNA TGCGCCAGCAGCGACTACCGGGACAGGGATCCAGAAGAGACCCAGTACTTC. Protein product: CASSDYRDRDPEETQYF.